This T cell receptor (beta chain) originates from a study of T cell responses to AZD1222 COVID-19 vaccine. In germline, CDR1 is LNHDA, CDR2 SQIVND (reference sequence). The CDR3 has 17 amino acids. V lost 2 bases, J lost 4 bases, and 9 bases stayed unmatched. This clone was counted a single time. The antigen remains unidentified. General study findings and limits: Nearly half of spike-specific TCRs reportedly go after variant regions that carry no mutations. Spike-specific TCR breadth rose after two AZD1222 doses, and depth rose as well. Baseline seropositivity characterized only 5 to 7 AZD1222 recipients.

Second doses were pooled across both intervals (about 4 or about 12 weeks). Produced via immunoSEQ multiplex PCR; TCRdb's table is partial and in-frame only. This sample carries about 130,000 clones, roughly 90% of them seen once, and the ten largest clones take roughly 1%. Here the sequenced sample was peripheral blood, taken 28 days after the second AZD1222 dose. The chain employs TRBV19 and TRBJ1-5; 9 bases are a match to TRBD1. The source of this sequence is an adult who received the AZD1222 COVID-19 vaccine. The CDR3 nucleotides are TGTGCCAGTAGTATAAGTTTTAAGGACAGGGGAAATCAGCCCCAGCATTTT. Encoded protein: CASSISFKDRGNQPQHF.